The clone carrying this T cell receptor beta chain was counted a single time. Germline CDR1 is KGHSH and CDR2 is LQKENI. Trimming cost V 5 bases and J 2 bases; bases outside gene matches: 6. This CDR3 spans 15 amino acids. The repertoire was sequenced with immunoSEQ multiplex PCR; TCRdb's copy has only in-frame clones and lacks some. The table records over 200,000 clones, roughly nine tenths of them present only once. The data belong to a study of blood T cell repertoires in COVID-19. The V call is TRBV18, the J call TRBJ1-5, with 7 positions matching TRBD1. The sequence derives from a woman in her 30s with acute COVID-19. Sequences were obtained from PBMCs or T cells enriched from blood (not recorded which). DNA of the CDR3: TGTGCCAGCTCAGCAGGACAGGTGGGCAATCAGCCCCAGCATTTT. It yields the protein CASSAGQVGNQPQHF.